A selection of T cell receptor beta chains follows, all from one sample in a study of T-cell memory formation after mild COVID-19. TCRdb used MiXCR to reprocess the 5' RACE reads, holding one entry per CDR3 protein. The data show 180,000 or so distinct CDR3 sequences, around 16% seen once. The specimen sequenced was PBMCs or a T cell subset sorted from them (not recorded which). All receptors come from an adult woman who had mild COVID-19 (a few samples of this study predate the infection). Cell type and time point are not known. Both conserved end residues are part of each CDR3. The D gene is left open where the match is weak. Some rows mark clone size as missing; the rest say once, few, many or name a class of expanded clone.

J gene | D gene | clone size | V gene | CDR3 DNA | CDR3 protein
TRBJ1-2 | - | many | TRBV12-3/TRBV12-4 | TGTGCCAGCAGCTTAACAGGGAACTATGGCTACACCTTC | CASSLTGNYGYTF
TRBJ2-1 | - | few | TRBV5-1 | TGCGCCAGCAAAGTGTCAATAAATCGCTCCTACAATGAGCAGTTCTTC | CASKVSINRSYNEQFF
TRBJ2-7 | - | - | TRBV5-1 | TGCGCCAGCAGCTTGGAACCCCAGGGTCCCTACGAGCAGTACTTC | CASSLEPQGPYEQYF
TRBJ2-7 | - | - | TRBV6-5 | TGTGCCAGCAGTTCAAAGGGCTTGGCGTTGGAGCAGTACTTC | CASSSKGLALEQYF
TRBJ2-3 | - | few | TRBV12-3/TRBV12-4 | TGTGCCAGCAGCCTTTTTGAGGCCGCAGATACGCAGTATTTT | CASSLFEAADTQYF
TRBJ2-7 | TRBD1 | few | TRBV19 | TGTGCCAGTAGCCAGGGGGTGCCCTACGAGCAGTACTTC | CASSQGVPYEQYF
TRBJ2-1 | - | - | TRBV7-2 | TGTGCCAGCAGCTCCTCGGACAAGCGAAATGAGCAGTTCTTC | CASSSSDKRNEQFF
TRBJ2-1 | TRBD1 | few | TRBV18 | TGTGCCAGCTCACCCCGTCGGGGGAACAGGGGGACCTACAATGAGCAGTTCTTC | CASSPRRGNRGTYNEQFF
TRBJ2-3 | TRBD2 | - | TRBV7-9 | TGTGCCAGCAGCTTAGGGCGACTAGCGGGGGCAAGCACAGATACGCAGTATTTT | CASSLGRLAGASTDTQYF
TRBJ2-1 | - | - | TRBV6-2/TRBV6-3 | TGTGCCATCGACAGAGGTTCGGGGGCCAATGAGCAGTTCTTC | CAIDRGSGANEQFF
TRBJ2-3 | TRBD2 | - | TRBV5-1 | TGCGCCAGCAGCTCCGTGCTTGGTGGCACTAGCGGGAGACGCACAGATACGCAGTATTTT | CASSSVLGGTSGRRTDTQYF
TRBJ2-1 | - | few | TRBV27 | TGTGCCAGCAGTCCTTCGGGACCCAGGAGACAGTTCTTC | CASSPSGPRRQFF
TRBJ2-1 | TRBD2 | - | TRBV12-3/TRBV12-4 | TGTGCCAGCAGTTTACGCGGGAGGACCGGCAATGAGCAGTTCTTC | CASSLRGRTGNEQFF
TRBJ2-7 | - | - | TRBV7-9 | TGTGCCAGCAGCCTCGAGTTGGGGGATGTGCAGTACTTC | CASSLELGDVQYF
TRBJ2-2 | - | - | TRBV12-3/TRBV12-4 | TGTGCCAGCAGTTTATTTTTTGACACCGGGGCCGTGGAGCTGTTTTTT | CASSLFFDTGAVELFF
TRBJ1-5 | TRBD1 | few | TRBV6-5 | TGTGCCAGCAGCCAAGACAGGGGTGGCAATCAGCCCCAGCATTTT | CASSQDRGGNQPQHF
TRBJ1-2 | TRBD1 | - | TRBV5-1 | TGCGCCAGCAGCTTGGGTAGGGACAGGGTCGCAAACTATGGCTACACCTTC | CASSLGRDRVANYGYTF
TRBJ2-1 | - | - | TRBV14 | TGTGCCAGCAGCCAAGATGGGCACCTTGTGTACAATGAGCAGTTCTTC | CASSQDGHLVYNEQFF
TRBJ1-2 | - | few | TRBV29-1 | TGCAGCGTTGGATTTCACTATGGCTACACCTTC | CSVGFHYGYTF
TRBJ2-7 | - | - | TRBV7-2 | TGTGCCAGCAGCCCAGGAGACAGATACTACGAGCAGTACTTC | CASSPGDRYYEQYF
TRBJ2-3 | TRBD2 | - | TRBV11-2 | TGTGCCAGCAGCCCGTGGGCTAGCGGGAGTACAGATACGCAGTATTTT | CASSPWASGSTDTQYF
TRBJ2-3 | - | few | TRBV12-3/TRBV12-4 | TGTGCCAGCAGTTTCTGGGCAGGGGGGGTATCTAGCACAGATACGCAGTATTTT | CASSFWAGGVSSTDTQYF
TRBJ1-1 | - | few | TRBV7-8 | TGTGCCAGCAGCTCGCCTCAGGGTTTGAACACTGAAGCTTTCTTT | CASSSPQGLNTEAFF
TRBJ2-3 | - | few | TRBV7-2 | TGTGCCAGCAGCTTAGGAACTCCTTCGGTAGATACGCAGTATTTT | CASSLGTPSVDTQYF
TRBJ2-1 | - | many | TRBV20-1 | TGCAGTGCACGGGCCTCCCCAGGCCCCTACAATGAGCAGTTCTTC | CSARASPGPYNEQFF
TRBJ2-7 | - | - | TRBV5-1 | TGCGCCAGCAGCTTCCTCCTGGGAGGTCGCTACGAGCAGTACTTC | CASSFLLGGRYEQYF
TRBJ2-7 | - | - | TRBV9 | TGTGCCAGCAGCGTAGGACCGCGGAGCTCCTACGAGCAGTACTTC | CASSVGPRSSYEQYF
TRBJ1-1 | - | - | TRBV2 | TGTGCCAGCACCCGAGGGGAGAACACTGAAGCTTTCTTT | CASTRGENTEAFF
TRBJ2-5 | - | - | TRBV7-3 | TGTGCCAGCAGCTTTCAGGGGCAAGAGACCCAGTACTTC | CASSFQGQETQYF
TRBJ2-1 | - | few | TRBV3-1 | TGTGCCAGCAGCCAAGTCGGTACGCCCGGGAGTGAGCAGTTCTTC | CASSQVGTPGSEQFF
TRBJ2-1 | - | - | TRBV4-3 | TGCGCCAGCAGCCAAGGGGGGAGGAGTGTAGAGCAGTTCTTC | CASSQGGRSVEQFF
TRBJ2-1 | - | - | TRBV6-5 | TGTGCCAGCAACTACTACAATGAGCAGTTCTTC | CASNYYNEQFF
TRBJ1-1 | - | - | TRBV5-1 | TGCGCCAGCAGCTTGGACGGGATGGGGAACACTGAAGCTTTCTTT | CASSLDGMGNTEAFF
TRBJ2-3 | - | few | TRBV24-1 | TGTGCCACCAGTGATTTGCCCACAGGGACCAGCACAGATACGCAGTATTTT | CATSDLPTGTSTDTQYF
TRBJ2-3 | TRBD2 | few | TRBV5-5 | TGTGCCAGCAGCTTGGCGTCCCCAGCGGGAGGTTTTGATACGCAGTATTTT | CASSLASPAGGFDTQYF
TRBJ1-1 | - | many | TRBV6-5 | TGTGCCAGCACAAACGGGGCAGGGCCCACTGAAGCTTTCTTT | CASTNGAGPTEAFF
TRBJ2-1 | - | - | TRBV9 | TGTGCCAGCAGCGTAGGACCGGGAATGTACAATGAGCAGTTCTTC | CASSVGPGMYNEQFF
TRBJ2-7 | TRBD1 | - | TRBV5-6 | TGTGCCAGCAGCTCCCGAACAACCGGGACAGGGGCCTACGAGCAGTACTTC | CASSSRTTGTGAYEQYF
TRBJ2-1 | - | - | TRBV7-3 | TGTGCCAGCAGCTTACCTGGAATCAATGAGCAGTTCTTC | CASSLPGINEQFF
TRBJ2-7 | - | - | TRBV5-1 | TGCGCCAGCAGCTTGGTTTCAGACTACGAGCAGTACTTC | CASSLVSDYEQYF